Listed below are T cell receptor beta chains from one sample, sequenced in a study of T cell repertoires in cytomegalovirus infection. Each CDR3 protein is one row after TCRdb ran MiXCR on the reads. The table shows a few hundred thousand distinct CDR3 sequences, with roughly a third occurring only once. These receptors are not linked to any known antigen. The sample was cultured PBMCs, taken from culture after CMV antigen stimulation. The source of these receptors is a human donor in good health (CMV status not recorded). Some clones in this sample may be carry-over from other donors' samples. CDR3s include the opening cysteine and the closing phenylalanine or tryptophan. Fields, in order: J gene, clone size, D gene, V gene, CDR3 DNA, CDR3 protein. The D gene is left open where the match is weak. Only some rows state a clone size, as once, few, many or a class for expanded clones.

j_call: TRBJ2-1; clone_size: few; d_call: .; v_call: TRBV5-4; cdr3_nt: TGTGCCAGCAGCTTTTCGGCCCGCTCCTACAATGAGCAGTTCTTC; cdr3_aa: CASSFSARSYNEQFF
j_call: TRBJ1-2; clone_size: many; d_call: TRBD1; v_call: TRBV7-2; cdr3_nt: TGTGCCAGCAGCTTAATTGGGCAGGGGGCGTCTGGCTACACCTTC; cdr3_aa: CASSLIGQGASGYTF
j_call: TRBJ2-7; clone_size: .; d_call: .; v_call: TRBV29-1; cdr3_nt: TGCAGCGTTGAAGATCCCAATTTCAAGCAGTACTTC; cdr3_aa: CSVEDPNFKQYF
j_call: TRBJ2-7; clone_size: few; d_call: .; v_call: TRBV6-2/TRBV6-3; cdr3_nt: TGTGCCAGCAGCTCCGGGACCCTAAGCTCCTACGAGCAGTACTTC; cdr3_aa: CASSSGTLSSYEQYF
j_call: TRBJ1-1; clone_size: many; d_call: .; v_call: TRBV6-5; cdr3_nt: TGTGCCAGCAGTTACGTTATGGACACTGAAGCTTTCTTT; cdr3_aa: CASSYVMDTEAFF
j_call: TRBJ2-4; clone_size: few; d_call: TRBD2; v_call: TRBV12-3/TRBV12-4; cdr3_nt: TGTGCCAGCAGTCCACCCCCAATAGCGGGAGGACTCACCTACATTCAGTACTTC; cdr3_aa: CASSPPPIAGGLTYIQYF
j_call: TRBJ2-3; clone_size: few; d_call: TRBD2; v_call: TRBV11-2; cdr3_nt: TGTGCCAGCAGCTTCCGACTAGCGGGTTTTTCAGATACGCAGTATTTT; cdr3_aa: CASSFRLAGFSDTQYF
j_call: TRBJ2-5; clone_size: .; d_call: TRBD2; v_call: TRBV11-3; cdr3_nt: TGTGCCAGCAGCCGGGCTAGCGGGAGCCAAGAGACCCAGTACTTC; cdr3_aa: CASSRASGSQETQYF
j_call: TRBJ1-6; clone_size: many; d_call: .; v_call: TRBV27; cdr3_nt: TGTGCCAGCAGTTTCCTAAACCTCAATTCACCCCTCCACTTT; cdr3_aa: CASSFLNLNSPLHF
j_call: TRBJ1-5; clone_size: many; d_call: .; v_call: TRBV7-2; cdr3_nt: TGTGCCAGCAGCTTAAGTTATGGCAATCAGCCCCAGCATTTT; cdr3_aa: CASSLSYGNQPQHF
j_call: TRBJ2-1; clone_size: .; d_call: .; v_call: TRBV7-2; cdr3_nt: TGTGCCAGCAGCCAACAACCGGGACTGGCCCCCTTC; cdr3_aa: CASSQQPGLAPF
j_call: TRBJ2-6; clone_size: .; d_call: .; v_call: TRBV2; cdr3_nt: TGTGCCAGCAGTGAGGTCCCCCCGCTTGTGCTCCTGACTTTC; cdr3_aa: CASSEVPPLVLLTF
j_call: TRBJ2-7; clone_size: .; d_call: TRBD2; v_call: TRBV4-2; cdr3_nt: TGTGCCAGCAGCCAAAATCCCCTGGTGAGCGGGGCAAGGGTCGCCTACGAGCAGTACTTC; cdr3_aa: CASSQNPLVSGARVAYEQYF
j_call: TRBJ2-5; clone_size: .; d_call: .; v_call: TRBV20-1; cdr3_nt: TGCAGTGCTGATCCGATTGAGACCCAGTACTTC; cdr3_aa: CSADPIETQYF
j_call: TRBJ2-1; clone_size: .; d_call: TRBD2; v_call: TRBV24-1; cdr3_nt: TGTGCCACCAGTGACCCGACTAGCGGGAGAGAAAATGAGCAGTTCTTC; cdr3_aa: CATSDPTSGRENEQFF
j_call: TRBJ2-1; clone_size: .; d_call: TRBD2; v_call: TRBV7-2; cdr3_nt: TGTGCCAGCAGCCCCTGGCCCACTAGCGGGAGGATGAACGAGCAGTTCTTC; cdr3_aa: CASSPWPTSGRMNEQFF
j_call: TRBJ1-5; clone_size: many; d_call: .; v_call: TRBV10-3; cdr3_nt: TGTGCCATCAGTGAGTCGGGGGGAAATCAGCCCCAGCATTTT; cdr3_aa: CAISESGGNQPQHF
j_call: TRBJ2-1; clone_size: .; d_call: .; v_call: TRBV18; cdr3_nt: TGTGCCAGCCTACCCGGGACACACTACAATGAGCAGTTCTTC; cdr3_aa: CASLPGTHYNEQFF
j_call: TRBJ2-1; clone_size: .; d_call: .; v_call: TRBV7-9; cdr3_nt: TGTGCCAGCGGTTACAGGGATGGCAATGAGCAGTTCTTC; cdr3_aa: CASGYRDGNEQFF
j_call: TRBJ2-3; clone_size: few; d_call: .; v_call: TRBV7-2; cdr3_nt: TGTGCCAGCAGCCCGATGGATACGCAGTATTTT; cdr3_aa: CASSPMDTQYF
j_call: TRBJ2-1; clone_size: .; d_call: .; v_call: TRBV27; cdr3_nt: TGTGCCAGCAGTTTAATGTTGTCGGGCTCGGAGCAGTTCTTC; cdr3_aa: CASSLMLSGSEQFF
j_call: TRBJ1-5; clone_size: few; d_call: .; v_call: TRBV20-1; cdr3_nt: TGCAGTGCTCAAGGGGCAGGAATTTATAGCAATCAGCCCCAGCATTTT; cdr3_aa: CSAQGAGIYSNQPQHF
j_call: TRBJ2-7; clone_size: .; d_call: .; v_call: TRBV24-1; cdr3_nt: TGTGCCACCAGTGGCAGACAGAGATCCTACGAGCAGTACTTC; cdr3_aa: CATSGRQRSYEQYF
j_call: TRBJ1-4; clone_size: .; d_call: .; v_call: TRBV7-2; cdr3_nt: TGTGCCAGCAGCCGTGCAACTAATGAAAAACTGTTTTTT; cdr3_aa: CASSRATNEKLFF
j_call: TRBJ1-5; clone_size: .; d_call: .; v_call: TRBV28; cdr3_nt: TGTGCCAGCAGTTTCAAGGGCCTGGCCCAGCATTTT; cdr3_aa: CASSFKGLAQHF
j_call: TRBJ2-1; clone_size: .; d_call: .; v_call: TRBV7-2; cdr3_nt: TGTGCCAGCAGCCGGAAGAACGAGTACAATGAGCAGTTCTTC; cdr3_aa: CASSRKNEYNEQFF
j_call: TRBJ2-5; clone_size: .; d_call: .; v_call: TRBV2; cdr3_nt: TGTGCCAGCAGTGAGGACTACGTCCAAGAGACCCAGTACTTC; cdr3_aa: CASSEDYVQETQYF